The entry that follows covers one TCR beta chain sequence. Original processing notes: Reference gene primer amplification gave nucleated cell count estimates. The assay was immunoSEQ multiplex PCR, and TCRdb's table has in-frame clones only and misses some. V, J and clone size are taken as reported in that table, and D and trimming were inferred from the DNA itself. The sample has about 210,000 clones, 85% to 90% seen once. The sample belongs to a study of blood T cell repertoires in COVID-19. The CDR3 spans 16 residues. CDR1 and CDR2 (germline): MGHRA, YSYEKL. V dropped 4 bases and J dropped 3; count of bases not matched to a gene: 10.

The source is a woman in her 70s with acute or convalescent COVID-19. The rearrangement joins TRBV4-1 to TRBJ2-7, with 9 bases identical to TRBD2. What was sequenced was peripheral blood. In nucleotides, the CDR3 is TGCGCCAGCAGCCCGGACAGGCTAGCGGGGATCTACGAGCAGTACTTC. It yields the protein CASSPDRLAGIYEQYF.